These 25 T cell receptor beta chains originate from one sample sequenced in a study of CD8 T cell repertoires and HIV-1 epitope variants. The antigens for these receptors are not known. Using immunoSEQ multiplex PCR, the repertoire was profiled, and TCRdb retains in-frame clones only, with some absent. The sample gives several thousand clones, 67% of which show up once; more than 35% is in the top ten. Source material: cultured CD8+ T cells derived from PBMCs. Receptors were obtained from a male donor with HIV.

The chain uses TRBV6-5 and TRBJ2-3, with 7 bases that match TRBD1. Per germline, CDR1 MNHEY and CDR2 SVGAGI. This CDR3 spans 14 amino acids. Germline trimming cut 2 bases from V and 5 bases from J; bases unmatched to any gene: 4. CDR3: CASSYDRAGDTQYF. The CDR3 nucleotides are TGTGCCAGCAGTTACGACAGGGCAGGAGATACGCAGTATTTT.

The V gene is TRBV5-1, the J gene TRBJ2-3, with 8 bases matching TRBD2. The germline V gene encodes CDR1 SGHRS and CDR2 YFSETQ. J was trimmed by 0 bases and V by 0 bases; bases with no gene match: 6. This CDR3 has 17 amino acids. CDR3 in DNA: TGCGCCAGCAGCTTGGCCTTAGGGACTAGAAGCACAGATACGCAGTATTTT. This encodes CASSLALGTRSTDTQYF.

Written as DNA, the CDR3 is TGTGCCAGCAGCTTCCCGAGGGGGCCGGTCGACGAGCAGTACTTC. Protein sequence: CASSFPRGPVDEQYF. This chain connects TRBV7-9 to TRBJ2-7; the match to TRBD1 covers 7 bases. CDR3 length equals 15 residues. The V gene end was trimmed by 3 bases and the J gene end by 5 bases; junction bases not matched to a gene: 10. In germline, CDR1 is SEHNR, CDR2 FQNEAQ (reference sequence).

The gene calls are TRBV28 and TRBJ1-2; 7 bases agree with TRBD1. V lost 6 bases, J lost 1 base, and 11 bases stayed unmatched. The CDR3 length is 16 residues. CDR1 MDHEN and CDR2 SYDVKM come from the germline V gene. The CDR3 bases are TGTGCCAGCAGCACGATCGGGCCAGGGGGTAACTATGGCTACACCTTC. Its protein product is CASSTIGPGGNYGYTF.

The CDR3 nucleotides read TGTGCCAGCAGCCCTCAGGGTGGGAAGACTGAAGCTTTCTTT. This encodes CASSPQGGKTEAFF. This chain links TRBV9 with TRBJ1-1; TRBD1 is a possible D gene (5 bases). CDR1 SGDLS and CDR2 YYNGEE come from the germline V gene. The V end lost 4 bases, the J end lost 5 bases, and 15 bases lay between the germline ends. The CDR3 runs to 14 residues.

The CDR3 region has the DNA TGTGCCAGTAGTAAGGGACTAGCGGGAGAGTCCTACGAGCAGTACTTC. Translating gives CASSKGLAGESYEQYF. The chain carries TRBV19 and TRBJ2-7, with 14 bases aligning to TRBD2. Germline V gene data show CDR1 as LNHDA and CDR2 as SQIVND (reference sequence). With 4 bases clipped from V and 1 base from J, the junction kept 3 bases outside the gene matches. This CDR3 has 16 amino acids.

The chain recombines TRBV6-5 with TRBJ2-1, with TRBD2 as a possible D gene (6 bases). Germline V gives CDR1 MNHEY, CDR2 SVGAGI. Trimming pared 1 base from V and 7 bases from J, leaving 17 bases between. The CDR3 is 16 residues long. DNA for the CDR3: TGTGCCAGCAGTTACTTACCCCGCCGGGGGTGGAATGAGCAGTTCTTC. Its translation: CASSYLPRRGWNEQFF.

The chain is built from TRBV7-2 and TRBJ1-1; no firm D call. The CDR3 consists of 13 residues. V was trimmed by 5 bases and J by 4 bases, leaving 11 bases between them. Germline V CDR1 and CDR2: SGHTA, FQGNSA. CDR3 residues: CASSATLSTEAFF. The CDR3, as DNA: TGTGCCAGCAGCGCTACCTTGAGCACTGAAGCTTTCTTT.

V and J are TRBV27 and TRBJ2-3; 11 positions match TRBD1. Trimming removed 8 bases from V and 2 bases from J; junction bases left unmatched: 9. CDR1 and CDR2 (germline): MNHEY, SMNVEV (reference sequence). The CDR3 consists of 16 residues. The CDR3 region has the DNA TGTGCCAGCGTCCCAGGGACAGGGGGTTTCACAGATACGCAGTATTTT. This translates into CASVPGTGGFTDTQYF.

The sample holds one count of this clone. The V call is TRBV7-8, the J call TRBJ2-1; no definite D call. Germline values: CDR1 SGHVS, CDR2 FQNEAQ. This CDR3 is 13 amino acids long. Trimming removed 4 bases from V and 2 bases from J, with 6 bases in between. The CDR3 loop reads CASSYTAYNEQFF. The DNA for the CDR3 is TGTGCCAGCAGCTATACAGCCTACAATGAGCAGTTCTTC.

This clone was detected only a few times. This chain connects TRBV9 to TRBJ1-1; no clear D gene. The germline V gene encodes CDR1 SGDLS and CDR2 YYNGEE. Trimming left V 4 bases short and J 4 bases short, with 14 bases between. The CDR3 is 14 amino acids. In DNA, the CDR3 is TGTGCCAGCAGCCCCTCCGGTGGCATCACTGAAGCTTTCTTT. Its protein product is CASSPSGGITEAFF.

V gene TRBV4-3 combines with J gene TRBJ1-6; unclear D gene. The CDR3 is made up of 17 amino acids. Between the trimmed V and J ends, which lost 0 bases and 5 bases, there was a span of 14 bases. CDR1 and CDR2 (germline): LGHNA, YSLEER. The DNA of the CDR3 is TGCGCCAGCAGCCAAGAGGGAAGGCAGTCGAATAATTCACCCCTCCACTTT. It encodes CASSQEGRQSNNSPLHF.

This chain links TRBV6-1 with TRBJ2-7, with 9 positions matching TRBD2. The trim removed 2 bases at V and 6 bases at J, leaving 8 bases unmatched. The germline V gene has CDR1 MNHNS and CDR2 SASEGT. The CDR3 has 15 amino acids. The CDR3 reads CASSESSGTTREQYF. The CDR3 region has the DNA TGTGCCAGCAGTGAATCTAGCGGGACGACGCGCGAGCAGTACTTC.

The chain joins TRBV7-6 to TRBJ2-1; no firm D call. The CDR3 runs 13 residues. With 1 base removed from V and 8 bases from J, the gap between germline ends came to 9 bases. CDR1 and CDR2 (germline): SGHVS, FNYEAQ. CDR3 sequence reads: CASSLESGYEQFF. CDR3 bases: TGTGCCAGCAGCTTAGAATCAGGATATGAGCAGTTCTTC.

This clone showed up just a few times. V and J are TRBV29-1 and TRBJ2-1; D ambiguous. Germline CDR1 reads SQVTM; CDR2 reads ANQGSEA. CDR3 length: 14 residues. Trimming pared 5 bases from V and 0 bases from J, leaving 11 bases between. The DNA for the CDR3 is TGCAGCGTTCTTTGGGTAAGCTCCTACAATGAGCAGTTCTTC. Encoded protein: CSVLWVSSYNEQFF.

The chain couples TRBV7-2 to TRBJ2-1; no firm D call. This CDR3 contains 14 residues. Looked up from germline, CDR1 is SGHTA and CDR2 is FQGNSA. Trimming cost V 1 base and J 4 bases, with 8 bases left between them. CDR3 coding DNA: TGTGCCAGCAGCTTAGTCGATTCTTACAATGAGCAGTTCTTC. Residues: CASSLVDSYNEQFF.

This chain joins TRBV25-1 and TRBJ1-5; D is ambiguous. The V gene lost 0 bases and the J gene lost 1 base, with 4 bases spanning the gap. The CDR3 has 14 amino acids. CDR1 is MGHDK and CDR2 is SYGVNS in the germline V gene. DNA for the CDR3: TGTGCCAGCAGTGAATATACCAGCAATCAGCCCCAGCATTTT. Translating gives CASSEYTSNQPQHF.

The rearrangement joins TRBV11-3 to TRBJ2-1, with a possible D match to TRBD2 (6 bases). CDR1 and CDR2 (germline): SGHNT, YENEEA. Trimming took off 1 base at V and 4 bases at J, with 20 bases between the two ends. The CDR3 spans 18 residues. The DNA for the CDR3 is TGTGCCAGCAGCTTAGGCGAATTACTAGCAAGGGGTTACAATGAGCAGTTCTTC. Its translation: CASSLGELLARGYNEQFF. Based on the CDR3 plus reference TRBV11-3 and TRBJ2-1, the full variable domain is EAGVVQSPRYKIIEKKQPVAFWCNPISGHNTLYWYLQNLGQGPELLIRYENEEAVDDSQLPKDRFSAERLKGVDSTLKIQPAELGDSAVYLCASSLGELLARGYNEQFFGPGTRLTVL.

The chain combines TRBV27 with TRBJ1-2; D gene uncertain. Germline lookup yields CDR1 MNHEY and CDR2 SMNVEV (reference sequence). V lost 5 bases and J 4 bases, leaving 11 bases between the germline ends. CDR3 length: 13 residues. The DNA of the CDR3 is TGTGCCAGCAGTAAGGAAAGCGGCTATGGCTACACCTTC. This translates into CASSKESGYGYTF.

The chain carries TRBV9 and TRBJ2-1, with TRBD1 matching 9 bases. This CDR3 comprises 14 residues. With V trimmed by 3 bases and J by 8 bases, 6 bases remained unmatched. CDR1 is SGDLS and CDR2 is YYNGEE in the germline V gene. Here the CDR3 DNA reads TGTGCCAGCAGCGACAGCACAGGGGGCGATGAGCAGTTCTTC. Translating gives CASSDSTGGDEQFF. Filled out from reference TRBV9 and TRBJ2-1, the complete variable domain reads DSGVTQTPKHLITATGQRVTLRCSPRSGDLSVYWYQQSLDQGLQFLIQYYNGEERAKGNILERFSAQQFPDLHSELNLSSLELGDSALYFCASSDSTGGDEQFFGPGTRLTVL.

This chain links TRBV28 with TRBJ1-6; D is unresolved. The CDR3 totals 12 residues. Germline V lookup: CDR1 MDHEN, CDR2 SYDVKM. Trimming shortened V by 10 bases and J by 7 bases, and 11 bases separated the two germline ends. The CDR3 nucleotides read TGTGCCACCCGCAGGTTGAATTCACCCCTCCACTTT. Protein: CATRRLNSPLHF.

Relative to its sample, this clone is medium-sized. The chain carries TRBV19 and TRBJ2-7; tentative D call: TRBD1 (7 bases). Trimming pared 1 base from V and 3 bases from J, leaving 13 bases between. The CDR3 loop spans 15 amino acids. CDR1 and CDR2 (germline): LNHDA, SQIVND (reference sequence). The CDR3 loop is CASSIAGDSLYEQYF. The CDR3 nucleotides are TGTGCCAGTAGTATAGCGGGGGACAGCCTCTACGAGCAGTACTTC. Drawing the rest from reference TRBV19 and TRBJ2-7, the complete variable domain is DGGITQSPKYLFRKEGQNVTLSCEQNLNHDAMYWYRQDPGQGLRLIYYSQIVNDFQKGDIAEGYSVSREKKESFPLTVTSAQKNPTAFYLCASSIAGDSLYEQYFGPGTRLTVT.

The chain combines TRBV5-4 with TRBJ1-5; D uncertain. The length of the CDR3 is 14 residues. Germline-derived CDR1 and CDR2 are SGHNT and YYREEE (reference sequence). Trimming cost V 4 bases and J 0 bases, with 8 bases left between them. The CDR3 is CASSPSYSNQPQHF. CDR3 in DNA: TGTGCCAGCAGCCCGAGCTATAGCAATCAGCCCCAGCATTTT.

The chain carries TRBV28 and TRBJ2-1, with 10 bases lining up with TRBD1. The junction had 7 bases not matched to a gene; V was cut back by 7 bases and J by 4 bases. CDR1 is MDHEN, CDR2 SYDVKM, per germline. This CDR3 has 15 residues. As DNA, the CDR3 is TGTGCCAGCAATGTCCGGGACAGGGGATACAATGAGCAGTTCTTC. Translated, it gives CASNVRDRGYNEQFF. Variable domain in full (rest from reference TRBV28 and TRBJ2-1): DVKVTQSSRYLVKRTGEKVFLECVQDMDHENMFWYRQDPGLGLRLIYFSYDVKMKEKGDIPEGYSVSREKKERFSLILESASTNQTSMYLCASNVRDRGYNEQFFGPGTRLTVL.

V and J are TRBV6-5 and TRBJ2-3, with a tentative D call TRBD2 (5 bases). The ends were cut back, 5 bases at V and 8 bases at J, with 17 bases in the middle. Per the germline V gene, CDR1 is MNHEY and CDR2 is SVGAGI. This CDR3 is 14 amino acids long. The CDR3 DNA is TGTGCCAGCAGTCCTGGACTGAGAGACGGTACGCAGTATTTT. Residues: CASSPGLRDGTQYF.